The clone carrying this T cell receptor beta chain was seen more than once but under ten times. This record comes from a study of blood T cell repertoires in COVID-19. As for the study in general: Acute-phase and convalescent COVID-19 samples originated in the United States, Italy and Spain. Sources were T cells, B-cell-depleted T cells, or PBMCs; the material itself was cDNA or gDNA.

The CDR3 has 15 residues. Germline V gene sequence: CDR1 SGHVS, CDR2 FQNEAQ. Trimming cost V 3 bases and J 0 bases, with 12 bases left between them. Original analysis: Amplification of reference gene primers provided the estimated nucleated cell counts. The repertoire was sequenced with immunoSEQ multiplex PCR; TCRdb's copy has only in-frame clones and lacks some. V, J and clone size reflect that table, while D and trimming were determined from the DNA. The repertoire has roughly 100,000 clones, around 79% of them found once; the top ten carry 15% to 20%. The clonotype comes from an elderly woman with active or convalescent COVID-19. The V gene is TRBV7-8, the J gene TRBJ2-7, with D possibly matching TRBD2 (6 bases). The sample comprised peripheral blood. The CDR3 protein is CASSFSGPSSYEQYF. Here the CDR3 DNA reads TGTGCCAGCAGCTTTAGCGGTCCGAGCTCCTACGAGCAGTACTTC.